This T cell receptor beta chain was recovered during a study of T cell responses to AZD1222 COVID-19 vaccine. Study-wide findings and caveats: Donors in the cohort were predominantly white British and more often female, and clonal diversity was possibly underestimated. Baseline seropositivity characterized only six AZD1222 recipients. It was only after the peak T cell response that any repertoires were sampled.

This table comes from immunoSEQ multiplex PCR, and its TCRdb copy is limited to in-frame clones, with some not included. The sample has about 120,000 clones; under 90% are singletons. Worth noting for this clone: The antigen is unknown.

There are 15 residues in the CDR3. The V end was cut by 0 bases, the J end by 1 base, with 8 bases between. The V gene's germline CDR1 is SGHRS and CDR2 YFSETQ. Material: peripheral blood, obtained on day 0 of AZD1222 vaccination. The clonotype was recovered from an adult in good health. V and J are TRBV5-1 and TRBJ1-5, with D uncertain. This CDR3 is CASSLGSGSNQPQHF. Written as DNA, the CDR3 is TGCGCCAGCAGCTTGGGATCTGGGAGCAATCAGCCCCAGCATTTT.